This TCR beta chain was observed in a study of T cell clonality in common variable immunodeficiency. Regarding the study as a whole: T cell subpopulation sequencing would be needed to explain CVID clonality. Shared TCRbeta clones were fewer between CVID subjects than controls.

Here immunoSEQ multiplex PCR was the method, and the copy in TCRdb shows in-frame clones only, minus some. The sample holds around 81,000 clones, and no clone turns up only once. CDR3 length equals 14 residues. Germline loops: CDR1 SGHTA, CDR2 FQGNSA. V was clipped by 5 bases and J by 4 bases; unmatched bases: 8. This clone was counted many times. What it binds is not known. The sequenced fragment ends 3 residues before the CDR3 boundary, so the rest is inferred from the germline J gene. The sequenced sample consisted of peripheral blood mononuclear cells. This chain connects TRBV7-2 to TRBJ2-7; 7 bases are a match to TRBD2. This clonotype was sampled from a person aged 18 to 70 in good health. Incomplete CDR3 DNA: TGTGCCAGCAGCCCTCCGGGACTACAGTACGAG. It specifies CASSPPGLQYE. The full CDR3 protein is CASSPPGLQYEQYF. Looking up the rest from reference TRBV7-2 and TRBJ2-7 gives the full variable domain: GAGVSQSPSNKVTEKGKDVELRCDPISGHTALYWYRQSLGQGLEFLIYFQGNSAPDKSGLPSDRFSAERTGGSVSTLTIQRTQQEDSAVYLCASSPPGLQYEQYFGPGTRLTVT.